Shown below are 4 T cell receptor beta chains from a single sample sequenced in a study of T cells expressing NK-cell markers. TCRdb re-called the 5' RACE reads and catalogs CDR3 proteins one per entry, DNA excluded. This repertoire includes around 550,000 distinct CDR3 sequences. Sequencing input: blood T cells: a sorted CD56 or NKG2C T cell subset, CD4+ or CD8+ T cells, or bulk PBMC T cells (not recorded which). The receptors were sampled from a man in his late teens or twenties in good health.

This chain connects TRBV29-1 to TRBJ1-2; TCRdb gives TRBD1 as the D gene, but with no DNA this cannot be confirmed. The CDR3 loop spans 15 amino acids. CDR1 SQVTM and CDR2 ANQGSEA come from the germline V gene. The CDR3 protein is CSVRESGVTNYGYTF.

The chain is built from TRBV4-3 and TRBJ2-3. The CDR3 is made up of 14 amino acids. CDR1 is LGHNA, CDR2 YSLEER, per germline. CDR3 loop: CASSPTDGINTQYF.

The chain joins TRBV15 to TRBJ1-4; TCRdb reports TRBD1, a call that lacks DNA to check it against. CDR1 and CDR2 from the germline V gene are LNHNV and YYDKDF (reference sequence). The CDR3 runs to 15 residues. The CDR3 sequence is CATSRDPQGAEKLFF.

V usage is TRBV7-9 and J usage is TRBJ2-2; the D gene TCRdb calls, TRBD2, cannot be checked with no DNA. Germline V CDR1 and CDR2: SEHNR, FQNEAQ (reference sequence). The CDR3 extends over 15 amino acids. The chain's CDR3 is CASSSHGSTGLELFF.